This T cell receptor beta chain was retrieved from a study of technical replicates of blood from a handful of donors. Clones were sequenced by immunoSEQ multiplex PCR, and TCRdb holds only the in-frame ones, with some missing. Found here are about 90,000 clones, roughly 94% of them singletons; the top ten hold about 0.23%. V was cut by 0 bases and J by 5 bases, with 14 bases left in between. The CDR3 covers 15 residues. Germline-derived CDR1 and CDR2 are SGHRS and YFSETQ. This clonotype originated in a human donor in good health. The sequencing sample was made of T cells isolated from PBMCs. This rearrangement joins TRBV5-1 to TRBJ1-1; D possibly corresponds to TRBD1 (5 bases). The CDR3, as DNA: TGCGCCAGCAGCTTGGATAGGCCAAAGGGGACTGAAGCTTTCTTT. It specifies CASSLDRPKGTEAFF.